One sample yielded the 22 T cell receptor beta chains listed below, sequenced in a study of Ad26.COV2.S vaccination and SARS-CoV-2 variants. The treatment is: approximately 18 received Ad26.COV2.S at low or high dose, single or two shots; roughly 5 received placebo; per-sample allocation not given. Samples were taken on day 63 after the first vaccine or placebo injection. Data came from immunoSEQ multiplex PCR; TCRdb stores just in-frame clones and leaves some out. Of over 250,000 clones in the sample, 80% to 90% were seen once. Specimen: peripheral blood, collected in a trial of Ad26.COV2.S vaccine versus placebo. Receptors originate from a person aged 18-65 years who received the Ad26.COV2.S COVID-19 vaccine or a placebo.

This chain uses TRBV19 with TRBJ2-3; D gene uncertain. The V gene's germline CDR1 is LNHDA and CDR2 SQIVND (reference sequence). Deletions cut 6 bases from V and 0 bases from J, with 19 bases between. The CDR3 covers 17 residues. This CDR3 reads CASRPGTSLTSTDTQYF. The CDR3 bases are TGTGCCAGTAGGCCGGGTACCAGCCTAACTAGCACAGATACGCAGTATTTT.

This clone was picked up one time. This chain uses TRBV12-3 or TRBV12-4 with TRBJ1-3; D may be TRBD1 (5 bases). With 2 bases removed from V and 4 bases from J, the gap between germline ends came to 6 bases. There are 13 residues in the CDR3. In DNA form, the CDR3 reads TGTGCCAGCAGTTTATCAGGGGGAAACACCATATATTTT. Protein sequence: CASSLSGGNTIYF.

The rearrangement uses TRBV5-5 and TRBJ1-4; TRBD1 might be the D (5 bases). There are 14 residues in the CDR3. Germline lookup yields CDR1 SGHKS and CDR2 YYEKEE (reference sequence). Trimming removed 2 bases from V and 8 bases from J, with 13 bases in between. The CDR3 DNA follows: TGTGCCAGCAGCTTTAGGGTCGGGGGAGAAAAACTGTTTTTT. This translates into CASSFRVGGEKLFF.

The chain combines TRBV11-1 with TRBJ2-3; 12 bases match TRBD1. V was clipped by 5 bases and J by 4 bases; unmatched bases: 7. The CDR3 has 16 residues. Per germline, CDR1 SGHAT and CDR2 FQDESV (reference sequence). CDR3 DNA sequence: TGTGCCAGCAGCGATAGGGGACAGGGGGCCGCAGATACGCAGTATTTT. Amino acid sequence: CASSDRGQGAADTQYF.

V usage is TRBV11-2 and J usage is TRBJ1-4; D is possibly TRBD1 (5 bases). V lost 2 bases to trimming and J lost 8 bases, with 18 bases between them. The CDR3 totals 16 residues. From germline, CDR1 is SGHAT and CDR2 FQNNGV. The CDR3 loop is CASSLLGSSGGEKLFF. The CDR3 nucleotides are TGTGCCAGCAGCTTACTAGGATCATCTGGGGGGGAAAAACTGTTTTTT.

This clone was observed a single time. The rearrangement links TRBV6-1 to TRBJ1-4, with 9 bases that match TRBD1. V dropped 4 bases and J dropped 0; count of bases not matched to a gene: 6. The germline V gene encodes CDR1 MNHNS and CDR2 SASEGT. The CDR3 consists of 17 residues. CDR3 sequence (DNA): TGTGCCAGCAGTGGTACAGGGGGCTTTGCAACTAATGAAAAACTGTTTTTT. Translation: CASSGTGGFATNEKLFF.

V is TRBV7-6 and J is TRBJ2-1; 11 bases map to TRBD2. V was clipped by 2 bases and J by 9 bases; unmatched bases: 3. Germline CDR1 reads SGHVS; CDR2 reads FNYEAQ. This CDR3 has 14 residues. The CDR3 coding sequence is TGTGCCAGCAGCTTAAGACTAGCGGGATCTGAGCAGTTCTTC. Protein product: CASSLRLAGSEQFF. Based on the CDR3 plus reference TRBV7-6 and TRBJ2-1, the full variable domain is GAGVSQSPRYKVTKRGQDVALRCDPISGHVSLYWYRQALGQGPEFLTYFNYEAQQDKSGLPNDRFSAERPEGSISTLTIQRTEQRDSAMYRCASSLRLAGSEQFFGPGTRLTVL.

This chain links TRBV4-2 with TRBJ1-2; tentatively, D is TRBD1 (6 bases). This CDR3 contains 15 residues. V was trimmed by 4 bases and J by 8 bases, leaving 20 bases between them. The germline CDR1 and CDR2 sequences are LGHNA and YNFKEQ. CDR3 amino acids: CASSPSGTILHGYTF. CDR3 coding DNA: TGTGCCAGCAGCCCGTCCGGGACAATCCTGCACGGCTACACCTTC.

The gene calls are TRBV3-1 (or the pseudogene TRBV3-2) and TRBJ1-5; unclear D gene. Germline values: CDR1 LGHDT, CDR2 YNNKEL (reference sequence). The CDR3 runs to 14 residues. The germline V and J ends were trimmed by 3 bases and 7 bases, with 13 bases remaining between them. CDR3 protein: CASSHHRKGQPQHF. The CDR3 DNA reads TGTGCCAGCAGCCACCATAGAAAGGGACAGCCCCAGCATTTT.

Here the CDR3 reads CASSQGYGSNEQFF. CDR3 bases: TGTGCCAGCAGCCAAGGGTACGGTTCAAATGAGCAGTTCTTC. The chain employs TRBV14 and TRBJ2-1, with D unclear. The CDR3 is made up of 14 amino acids. V gave up 1 base and J gave up 7 bases, with 11 bases separating them. Looked up from germline, CDR1 is SGHDN and CDR2 is FVKESK.

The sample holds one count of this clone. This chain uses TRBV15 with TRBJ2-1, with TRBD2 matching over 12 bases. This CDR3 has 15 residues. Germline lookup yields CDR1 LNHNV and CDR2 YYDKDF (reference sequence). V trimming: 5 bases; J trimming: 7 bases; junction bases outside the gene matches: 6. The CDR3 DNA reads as TGTGCCACCAGCGCGACTAGCGGGGGTCCTAATGAGCAGTTCTTC. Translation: CATSATSGGPNEQFF.

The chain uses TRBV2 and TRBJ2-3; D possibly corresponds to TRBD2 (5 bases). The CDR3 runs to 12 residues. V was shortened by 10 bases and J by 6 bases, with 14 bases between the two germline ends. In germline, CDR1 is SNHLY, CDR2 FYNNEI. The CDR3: CAILDWEDTQYF. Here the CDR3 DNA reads TGTGCCATTCTGGACTGGGAGGATACGCAGTATTTT.

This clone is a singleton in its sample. The CDR3 protein is CASSRIRGRFDEQFF. CDR3 DNA: TGTGCCAGCAGTAGGATCAGGGGGCGCTTCGATGAGCAGTTCTTC. The V and J genes are TRBV27 and TRBJ2-1; 8 bases agree with TRBD1. The trim removed 5 bases at V and 8 bases at J, leaving 11 bases unmatched. Looked up from germline, CDR1 is MNHEY and CDR2 is SMNVEV (reference sequence). The CDR3 has 15 amino acids.

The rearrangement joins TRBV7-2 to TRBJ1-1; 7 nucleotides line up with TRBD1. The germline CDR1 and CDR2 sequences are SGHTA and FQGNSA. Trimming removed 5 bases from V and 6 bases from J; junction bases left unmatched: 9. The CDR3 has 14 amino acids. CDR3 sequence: CASSPRGVGAEAFF. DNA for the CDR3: TGTGCCAGCAGCCCCAGGGGGGTAGGGGCTGAAGCTTTCTTT.

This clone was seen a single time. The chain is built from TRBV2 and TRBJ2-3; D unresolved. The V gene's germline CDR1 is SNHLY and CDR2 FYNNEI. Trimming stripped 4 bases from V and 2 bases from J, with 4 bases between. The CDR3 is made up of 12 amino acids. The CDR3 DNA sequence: TGTGCCAGCAGTGGGGACACAGATACGCAGTATTTT. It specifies CASSGDTDTQYF.

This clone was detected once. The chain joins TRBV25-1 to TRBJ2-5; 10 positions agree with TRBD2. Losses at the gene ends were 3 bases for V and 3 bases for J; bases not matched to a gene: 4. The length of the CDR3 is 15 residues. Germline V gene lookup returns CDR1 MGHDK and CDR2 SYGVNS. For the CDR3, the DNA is TGTGCCAGCAGTGACCCACTAGCGGGGAAAGAGACCCAGTACTTC. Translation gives CASSDPLAGKETQYF. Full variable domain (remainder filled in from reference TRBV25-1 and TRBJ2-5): EADIYQTPRYLVIGTGKKITLECSQTMGHDKMYWYQQDPGMELHLIHYSYGVNSTEKGDLSSESTVSRIRTEHFPLTLESARPSHTSQYLCASSDPLAGKETQYFGPGTRLLVL.

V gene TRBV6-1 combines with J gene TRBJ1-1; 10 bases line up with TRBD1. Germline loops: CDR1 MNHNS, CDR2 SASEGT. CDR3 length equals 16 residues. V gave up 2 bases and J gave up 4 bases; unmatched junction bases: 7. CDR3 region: CASSEFIGTGVTEAFF. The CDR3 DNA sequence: TGTGCCAGCAGTGAATTTATTGGGACAGGGGTCACTGAAGCTTTCTTT.

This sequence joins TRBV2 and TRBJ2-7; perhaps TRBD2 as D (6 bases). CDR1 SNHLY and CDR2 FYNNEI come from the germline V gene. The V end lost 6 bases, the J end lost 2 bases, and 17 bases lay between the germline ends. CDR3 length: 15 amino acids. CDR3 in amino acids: CASRGGLFLTYEQYF. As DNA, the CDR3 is TGTGCCAGCAGGGGGGGACTTTTTCTAACCTACGAGCAGTACTTC.

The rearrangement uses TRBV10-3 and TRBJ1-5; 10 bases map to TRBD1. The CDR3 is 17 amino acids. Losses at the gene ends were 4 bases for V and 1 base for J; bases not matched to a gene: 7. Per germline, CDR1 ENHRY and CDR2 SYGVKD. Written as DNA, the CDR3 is TGTGCCATCAGTGGGAACCCGGGACAGGGGAGCAATCAGCCCCAGCATTTT. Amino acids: CAISGNPGQGSNQPQHF.

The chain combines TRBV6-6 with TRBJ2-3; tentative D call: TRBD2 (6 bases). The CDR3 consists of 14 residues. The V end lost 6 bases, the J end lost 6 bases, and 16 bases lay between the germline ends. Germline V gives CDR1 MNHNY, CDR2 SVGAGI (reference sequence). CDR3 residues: CASSFGGMGDTQYF. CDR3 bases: TGTGCCAGCAGCTTCGGCGGGATGGGGGATACGCAGTATTTT.

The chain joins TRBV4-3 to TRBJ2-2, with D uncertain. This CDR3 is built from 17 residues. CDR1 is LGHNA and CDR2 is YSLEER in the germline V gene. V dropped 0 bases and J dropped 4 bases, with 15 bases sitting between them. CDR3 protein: CASSQDTLRVSTGELFF. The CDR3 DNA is TGCGCCAGCAGCCAAGATACTCTTAGGGTCAGCACCGGGGAGCTGTTTTTT.

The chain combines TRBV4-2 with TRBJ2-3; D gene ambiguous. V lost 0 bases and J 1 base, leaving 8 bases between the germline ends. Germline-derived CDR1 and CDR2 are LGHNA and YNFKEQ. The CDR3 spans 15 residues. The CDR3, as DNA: TGTGCCAGCAGCCAAGATGGGCTCGGCACAGATACGCAGTATTTT. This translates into CASSQDGLGTDTQYF.